The clone carrying this T cell receptor (beta chain) was seen only a few times. Its matching antigen is unknown. These data belong to a study of blood T cells in healthy people across ages. Study results and caveats: Both higher diversity and more naive CD4+ cells marked long-lived donors when set against aged donors. There was a strong correlation between TCR beta diversity and naive T cell percentage.

With a J-beta primer mix and a sample-barcoded 5' primer, a second PCR ran roughly 7 to 11 cycles. MiXCR, run by TCRdb on the 5' RACE reads, gives a single entry per CDR3 protein. The table records 1.2 million to 1.5 million distinct CDR3 sequences, approximately 59% of them present only once. Peripheral blood was drawn, about 9.1 milliliters per donor. This TCR was sampled from a man aged 18-30 years in good health. Sequencing input: blood.

The CDR3 loop is CASSLFLGLRADTQYF. Here the CDR3 DNA reads TGTGCCAGCAGTTTATTTTTGGGACTTAGGGCAGATACGCAGTATTTT. The chain has TRBV12-3 or TRBV12-4 and TRBJ2-3, with TRBD2 as a possible D gene (6 bases). The V and J ends lost 2 bases and 4 bases respectively, with 16 bases between them. The CDR3 has 16 amino acids.